Presented here are 20 T cell receptor beta chains from one specimen sequenced in a study of human T cells and chemical hapten exposure. In TCRdb, the RACE reads were re-called with MiXCR into one record per CDR3 protein. Among about 380,000 distinct CDR3 sequences listed, approximately 5.1% were seen once. The sample's time point: patch test 1, 2 weeks after DPC sensitization. The treatment is: therapeutic diphenylcyclopropenone sensitization with weekly scalp DPC. The material sequenced was whole blood, taken in connection with sensitization to the hapten diphenylcyclopropenone (DPC). The source of these receptors is a woman aged 45-59 years with alopecia areata. Some clones in this sample may be carry-over from other donors' samples.

This clonotype was picked up a small number of times. V and J are TRBV2 and TRBJ2-7; TRBD2 agrees at 8 bases. CDR1 and CDR2 from the germline V gene are SNHLY and FYNNEI. This CDR3 region has 15 residues. Losses at the gene ends were 0 bases for V and 2 bases for J; bases not matched to a gene: 3. CDR3 sequence (DNA): TGTGCCAGCAGTGAAGCGCGCGGGAGGCCCTACGAGCAGTACTTC. This gives the protein CASSEARGRPYEQYF.

The V gene is TRBV6-1, the J gene TRBJ2-2; no clear D. Trimming pared 7 bases from V and 1 base from J, leaving 16 bases between. Germline CDR1 reads MNHNS; CDR2 reads SASEGT. The CDR3 is 16 amino acids. The CDR3 sequence is CASTDWVSMNTGELFF. The CDR3 DNA follows: TGTGCCAGCACCGACTGGGTGAGTATGAACACCGGGGAGCTGTTTTTT.

This clonotype was detected ten times or more. This rearrangement joins TRBV7-9 to TRBJ2-5; 8 bases are a match to TRBD1. This CDR3 spans 17 amino acids. CDR1 and CDR2 from the germline V gene are SEHNR and FQNEAQ (reference sequence). V trimming: 6 bases; J trimming: 2 bases; junction bases outside the gene matches: 14. The CDR3 here is CASRQGQGTPLQETQYF. Written as DNA, the CDR3 is TGTGCCAGCAGACAAGGACAGGGCACCCCACTTCAAGAGACCCAGTACTTC. Full variable domain (rest looked up from reference TRBV7-9 and TRBJ2-5): DTGVSQNPRHKITKRGQNVTFRCDPISEHNRLYWYRQTLGQGPEFLTYFQNEAQLEKSRLLSDRFSAERPKGSFSTLEIQRTEQGDSAMYLCASRQGQGTPLQETQYFGPGTRLLVL.

This chain connects TRBV10-1 to TRBJ1-6, with 10 bases aligning to TRBD1. Germline-derived CDR1 and CDR2 are WNHNN and SYGVQD (reference sequence). The V and J ends lost 8 bases and 6 bases, in that order; junction bases with no gene match: 4. This CDR3 contains 14 residues. Here the CDR3 reads CASGRDRGNSPLHF. The CDR3, as DNA: TGCGCCAGCGGCCGGGACAGGGGTAATTCACCCCTCCACTTT.

This clonotype was observed at least ten times. The chain couples TRBV11-2 to TRBJ1-4; unclear D gene. Deletions cut 1 base from V and 4 bases from J, with 10 bases between. Germline CDR1 and CDR2: SGHAT and FQNNGV. The CDR3 loop spans 15 amino acids. CDR3 nucleotide sequence: TGTGCCAGCAGCTTAGCAATGGGCAGTAATGAAAAACTGTTTTTT. Encoded protein: CASSLAMGSNEKLFF.

This rearrangement joins TRBV30 to TRBJ2-4, with TRBD2 identical over 15 bases. The CDR3 runs to 15 residues. Germline CDR1 and CDR2: GTSNPN and SVGIG (reference sequence). J was trimmed by 7 bases and V by 1 base; bases with no gene match: 2. As DNA, the CDR3 is TGTGCCTGGAGTGGGGGGACTAGCGGGAGGAACATTCAGTACTTC. This codes for CAWSGGTSGRNIQYF.

This clonotype has at least ten counts. This chain links TRBV9 with TRBJ2-5; D is perhaps TRBD1 (7 bases). V dropped 4 bases and J dropped 7 bases, with 26 bases sitting between them. The CDR3 length is 17 residues. The germline V gene encodes CDR1 SGDLS and CDR2 YYNGEE. Written as DNA, the CDR3 is TGTGCCAGCAGCCCTGCCGTGTGGCGGCAGGGGGGTGTGACCCAGTACTTC. This encodes CASSPAVWRQGGVTQYF.

This chain links TRBV12-3 or TRBV12-4 with TRBJ1-5; the D is unclear. The CDR3 has 15 amino acids. V was cut by 7 bases and J by 1 base, with 14 bases left in between. The CDR3, as DNA: TGTGCCAGCACCCCCTCCCTTCGAAGCAATCAGCCCCAGCATTTT. Protein product: CASTPSLRSNQPQHF.

The chain joins TRBV5-6 to TRBJ1-4; D gene ambiguous. Germline V CDR1 and CDR2: SGHDT, YYEEEE. The germline V and J ends were trimmed by 0 bases and 3 bases, with 12 bases remaining between them. This CDR3 contains 16 residues. CDR3 coding DNA: TGTGCCAGCAGCTTGGCTCGTACTCGGGCTAATGAAAAACTGTTTTTT. The encoded protein is CASSLARTRANEKLFF.

This chain links TRBV20-1 with TRBJ2-5, with 9 nucleotides matching TRBD2. In germline, CDR1 is DFQATT, CDR2 SNEGSKA (reference sequence). This CDR3 has 15 residues. Trimming removed 5 bases from V and 5 bases from J; junction bases left unmatched: 12. This chain's CDR3 is CSAPRVSGSSETQYF. The CDR3 nucleotides read TGCAGTGCTCCCCGGGTTAGCGGGAGTAGCGAGACCCAGTACTTC.

This clonotype was detected ten times or more. In DNA, the CDR3 is TGTGCCAGCAGCTTATCGCAGGGCCCCGGGGAGCTGTTTTTT. The encoded protein is CASSLSQGPGELFF. The V gene is TRBV7-8, the J gene TRBJ2-2; the D gene is possibly TRBD1 (5 bases). This CDR3 region has 14 residues. The V end was cut by 2 bases, the J end by 6 bases, with 10 bases between. Germline V CDR1 and CDR2: SGHVS, FQNEAQ. The full variable domain, completed using reference TRBV7-8 and TRBJ2-2, is GAGVSQSPRYKVAKRGQDVALRCDPISGHVSLFWYQQALGQGPEFLTYFQNEAQLDKSGLPSDRFFAERPEGSVSTLKIQRTQQEDSAVYLCASSLSQGPGELFFGEGSRLTVL.

This clonotype came up a few times. The genes are TRBV5-1 and TRBJ2-7; the match to TRBD2 covers 10 bases. The V and J ends lost 6 bases and 4 bases, in that order; junction bases with no gene match: 4. Germline V gene data show CDR1 as SGHRS and CDR2 as YFSETQ. This CDR3 region has 13 residues. DNA of the CDR3: TGCGCCAGCAAAGTAGCGGGGGGATACGAGCAGTACTTC. As protein: CASKVAGGYEQYF.

This clonotype came up a few times. The rearrangement uses TRBV12-3 or TRBV12-4 and TRBJ1-1; D remains unclear. V gave up 5 bases and J gave up 1 base, with 8 bases separating them. The CDR3 totals 13 residues. The CDR3 loop reads CASSRTTNTEAFF. DNA for the CDR3: TGTGCCAGCAGTAGAACGACGAACACTGAAGCTTTCTTT.

To note about this clonotype: This may come from a read error, since a much larger clone is one base off. The V gene is TRBV5-3, the J gene TRBJ2-1; D call uncertain. TRBV5-3 is identified as an open reading frame with a role that is uncertain. The CDR3 totals 13 residues. Written as DNA, the CDR3 is TGTGCCAGAAGCCGAGACACGCACAATGAGCTGTTCTTC. This encodes CARSRDTHNELFF.

The chain combines TRBV6-6 with TRBJ1-2; TRBD1 might be the D (6 bases). Trimming removed 7 bases from V and 4 bases from J, with 13 bases in between. CDR3 size: 13 residues. Germline CDR1 and CDR2: MNHNY and SVGAGI (reference sequence). The CDR3 nucleotides read TGTGCCAGCAATCCCAGGGGAAGCTATGGCTACACCTTC. Protein sequence: CASNPRGSYGYTF.

This clonotype was observed a few times. V usage is TRBV2 and J usage is TRBJ1-5; D is unclear. Trimming pared 2 bases from V and 7 bases from J, leaving 12 bases between. Germline CDR1 is SNHLY and CDR2 is FYNNEI. The CDR3 contains 14 residues. The CDR3 reads CASSELGSRQPQHF. The CDR3 DNA reads as TGTGCCAGCAGTGAACTGGGATCCCGACAGCCCCAGCATTTT.

Many counts were recorded for this clonotype. This rearrangement joins TRBV6-6 to TRBJ2-6; D is perhaps TRBD2 (5 bases). CDR1 and CDR2 (germline): MNHNY, SVGAGI (reference sequence). Trimming pared 7 bases from V and 0 bases from J, leaving 13 bases between. CDR3 length equals 16 residues. The DNA of the CDR3 is TGTGCCAGCACCCTTCTACGGGGCTCTGGGGCCAACGTCCTGACTTTC. Translating gives CASTLLRGSGANVLTF.

This clonotype was found a few times. J is TRBJ1-1 and V is TRBV5-5, with 7 nucleotides matching TRBD1. The CDR3 length is 15 residues. Trimming at V came to 4 bases and at J to 0 bases, leaving 6 bases not matched to a gene. Per germline, CDR1 SGHKS and CDR2 YYEKEE (reference sequence). Written as DNA, the CDR3 is TGTGCCAGCAGCACACAGGGGATCTTGAACACTGAAGCTTTCTTT. Encoded protein: CASSTQGILNTEAFF.

This clonotype was detected a few times. The chain has TRBV11-3 and TRBJ2-2, with D perhaps being TRBD1 or TRBD2 (5 bases each). Germline lookup yields CDR1 SGHNT and CDR2 YENEEA. V was trimmed by 0 bases and J by 2 bases, leaving 10 bases between them. There are 16 residues in the CDR3. The CDR3 sequence is CASSLDHGANTGELFF. CDR3 DNA: TGTGCCAGCAGCTTAGATCACGGGGCTAACACCGGGGAGCTGTTTTTT.

This clonotype was counted many times. This chain connects TRBV28 to TRBJ1-2; TRBD1 matches at 10 bases. V dropped 1 base and J dropped 8; count of bases not matched to a gene: 4. This CDR3 region has 14 residues. Germline CDR1 MDHEN, CDR2 SYDVKM. The CDR3: CASSLLGQGHGYTF. CDR3 DNA: TGTGCCAGCAGTTTATTGGGACAGGGGCACGGCTACACCTTC.